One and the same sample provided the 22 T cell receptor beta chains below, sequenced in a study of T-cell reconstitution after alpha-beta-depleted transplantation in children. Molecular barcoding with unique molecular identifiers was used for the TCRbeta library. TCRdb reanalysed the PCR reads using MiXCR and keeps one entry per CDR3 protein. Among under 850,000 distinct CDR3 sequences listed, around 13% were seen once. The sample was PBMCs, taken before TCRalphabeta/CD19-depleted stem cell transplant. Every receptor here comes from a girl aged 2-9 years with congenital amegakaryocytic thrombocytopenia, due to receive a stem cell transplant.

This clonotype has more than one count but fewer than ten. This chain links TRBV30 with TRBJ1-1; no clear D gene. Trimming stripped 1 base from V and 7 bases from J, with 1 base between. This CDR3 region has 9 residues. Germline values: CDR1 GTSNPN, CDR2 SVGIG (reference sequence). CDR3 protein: CAWSGEAFF. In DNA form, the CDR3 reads TGTGCCTGGAGTGGTGAAGCTTTCTTT.

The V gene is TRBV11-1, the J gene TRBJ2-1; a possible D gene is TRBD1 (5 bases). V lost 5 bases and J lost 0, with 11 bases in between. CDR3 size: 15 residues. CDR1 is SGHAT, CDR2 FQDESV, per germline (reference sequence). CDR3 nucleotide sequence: TGTGCCAGCAGCGGATTAAGGGGCTCCTACAATGAGCAGTTCTTC. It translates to CASSGLRGSYNEQFF.

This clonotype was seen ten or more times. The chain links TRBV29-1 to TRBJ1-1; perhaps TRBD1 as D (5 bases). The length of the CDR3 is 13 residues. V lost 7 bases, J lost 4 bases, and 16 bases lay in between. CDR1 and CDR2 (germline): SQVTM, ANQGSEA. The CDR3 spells CSACVAGSTEAFF. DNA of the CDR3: TGCAGCGCCTGTGTGGCAGGGAGCACTGAAGCTTTCTTT.

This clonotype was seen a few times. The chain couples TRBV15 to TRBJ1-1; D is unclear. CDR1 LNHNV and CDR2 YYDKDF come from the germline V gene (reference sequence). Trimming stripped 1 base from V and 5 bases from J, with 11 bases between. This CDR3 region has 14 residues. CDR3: CATSRGSVGTEAFF. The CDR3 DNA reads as TGTGCCACCAGCAGAGGTTCCGTGGGGACTGAAGCTTTCTTT.

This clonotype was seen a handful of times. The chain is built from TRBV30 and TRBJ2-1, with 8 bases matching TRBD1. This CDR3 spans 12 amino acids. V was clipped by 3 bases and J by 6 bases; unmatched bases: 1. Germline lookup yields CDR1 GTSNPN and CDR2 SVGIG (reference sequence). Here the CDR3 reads CAWRDRVNEQFF. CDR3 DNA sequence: TGTGCCTGGAGGGACAGGGTCAATGAGCAGTTCTTC. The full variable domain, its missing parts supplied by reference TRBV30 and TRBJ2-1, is SQTIHQWPATLVQPVGSPLSLECTVEGTSNPNLYWYRQAAGRGLQLLFYSVGIGQISSEVPQNLSASRPQDRQFILSSKKLLLSDSGFYLCAWRDRVNEQFFGPGTRLTVL.

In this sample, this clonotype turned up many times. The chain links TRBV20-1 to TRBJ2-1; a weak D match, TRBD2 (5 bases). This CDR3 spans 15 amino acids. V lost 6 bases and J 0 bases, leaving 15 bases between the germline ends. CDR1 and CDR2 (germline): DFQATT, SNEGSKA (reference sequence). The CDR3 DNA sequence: TGCAGTGCCCCCTCCCCAGCGGACTCCTACAATGAGCAGTTCTTC. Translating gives CSAPSPADSYNEQFF.

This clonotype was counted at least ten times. The CDR3 region is CASSLDGNQPQHF. CDR3 nucleotide sequence: TGCGCCAGCAGCTTGGACGGCAATCAGCCCCAGCATTTT. The V and J genes are TRBV5-1 and TRBJ1-5; D ambiguous. Germline V lookup: CDR1 SGHRS, CDR2 YFSETQ. V was shortened by 0 bases and J by 2 bases, with 3 bases between the two germline ends. CDR3 length: 13 amino acids.

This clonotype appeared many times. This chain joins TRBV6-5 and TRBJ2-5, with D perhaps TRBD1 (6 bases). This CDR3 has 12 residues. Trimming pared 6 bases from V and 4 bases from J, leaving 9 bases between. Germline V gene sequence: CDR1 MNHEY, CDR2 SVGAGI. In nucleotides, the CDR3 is TGTGCCAGCAGGTTCAGGGGAGAGACCCAGTACTTC. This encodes CASRFRGETQYF.

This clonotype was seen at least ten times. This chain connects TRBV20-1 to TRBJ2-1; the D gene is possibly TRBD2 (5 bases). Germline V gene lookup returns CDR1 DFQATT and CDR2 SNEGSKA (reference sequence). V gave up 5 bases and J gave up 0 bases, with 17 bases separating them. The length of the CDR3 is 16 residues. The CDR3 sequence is CSAPRARLLSYNEQFF. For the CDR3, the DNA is TGCAGTGCTCCCCGAGCGCGACTACTCTCCTACAATGAGCAGTTCTTC.

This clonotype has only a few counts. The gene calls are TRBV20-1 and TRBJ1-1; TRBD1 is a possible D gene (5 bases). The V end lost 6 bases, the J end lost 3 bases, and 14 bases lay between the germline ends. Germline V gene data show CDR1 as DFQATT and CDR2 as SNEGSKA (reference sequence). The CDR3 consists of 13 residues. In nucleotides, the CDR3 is TGCAGTGCGAGGGCTCCAGGGTACACTGAAGCTTTCTTT. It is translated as CSARAPGYTEAFF.

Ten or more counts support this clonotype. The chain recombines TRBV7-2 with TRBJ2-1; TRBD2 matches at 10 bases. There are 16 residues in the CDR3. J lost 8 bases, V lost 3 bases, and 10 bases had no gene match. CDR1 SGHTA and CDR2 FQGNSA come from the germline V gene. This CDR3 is CASSFMSGLAVHEQFF. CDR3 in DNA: TGTGCCAGCAGCTTCATGTCCGGACTAGCGGTTCATGAGCAGTTCTTC. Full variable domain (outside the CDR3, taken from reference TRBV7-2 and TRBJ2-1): GAGVSQSPSNKVTEKGKDVELRCDPISGHTALYWYRQSLGQGLEFLIYFQGNSAPDKSGLPSDRFSAERTGGSVSTLTIQRTQQEDSAVYLCASSFMSGLAVHEQFFGPGTRLTVL.

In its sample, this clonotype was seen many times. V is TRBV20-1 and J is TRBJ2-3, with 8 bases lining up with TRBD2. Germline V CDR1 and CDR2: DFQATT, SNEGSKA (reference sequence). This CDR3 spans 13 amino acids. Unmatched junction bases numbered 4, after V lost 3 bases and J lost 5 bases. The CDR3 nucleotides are TGCAGTGCTAGCGGGAGGGTCGGAGATACGCAGTATTTT. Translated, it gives CSASGRVGDTQYF.

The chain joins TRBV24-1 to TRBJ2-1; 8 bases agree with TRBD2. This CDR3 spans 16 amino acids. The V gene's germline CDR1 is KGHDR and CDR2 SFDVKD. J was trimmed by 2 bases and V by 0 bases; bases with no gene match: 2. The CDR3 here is CATSDLAGGPYNEQFF. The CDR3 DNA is TGTGCCACCAGTGATTTGGCGGGGGGCCCCTACAATGAGCAGTTCTTC.

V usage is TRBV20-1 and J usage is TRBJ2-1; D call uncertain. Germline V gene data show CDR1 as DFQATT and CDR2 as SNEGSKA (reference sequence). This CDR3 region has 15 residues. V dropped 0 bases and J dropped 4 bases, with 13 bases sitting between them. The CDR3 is CSARDLGLLYNEQFF. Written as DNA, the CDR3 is TGCAGTGCTAGAGATCTCGGGTTACTTTACAATGAGCAGTTCTTC.

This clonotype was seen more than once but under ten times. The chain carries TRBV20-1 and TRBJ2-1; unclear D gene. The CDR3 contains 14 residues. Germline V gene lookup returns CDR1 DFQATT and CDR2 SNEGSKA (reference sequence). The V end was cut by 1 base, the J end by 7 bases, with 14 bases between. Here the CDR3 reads CSARAAGGVNEQFF. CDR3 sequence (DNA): TGCAGTGCTAGAGCCGCCGGTGGGGTGAATGAGCAGTTCTTC.

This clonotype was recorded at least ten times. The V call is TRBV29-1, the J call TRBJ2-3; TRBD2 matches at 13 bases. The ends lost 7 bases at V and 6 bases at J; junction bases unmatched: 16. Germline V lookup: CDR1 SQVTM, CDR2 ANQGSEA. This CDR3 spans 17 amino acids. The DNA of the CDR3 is TGCAGCGCGCACCAAACTAGCGGGAGGGCCCTTTCCGATACGCAGTATTTT. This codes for CSAHQTSGRALSDTQYF.

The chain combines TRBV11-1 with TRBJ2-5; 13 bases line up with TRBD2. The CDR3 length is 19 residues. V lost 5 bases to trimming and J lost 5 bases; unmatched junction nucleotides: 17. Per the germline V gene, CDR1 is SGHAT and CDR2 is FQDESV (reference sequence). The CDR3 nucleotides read TGTGCCAGCAGCCCAGGACTAGCGGGAGCAGGTTTTCCAATGGAGACCCAGTACTTC. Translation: CASSPGLAGAGFPMETQYF.

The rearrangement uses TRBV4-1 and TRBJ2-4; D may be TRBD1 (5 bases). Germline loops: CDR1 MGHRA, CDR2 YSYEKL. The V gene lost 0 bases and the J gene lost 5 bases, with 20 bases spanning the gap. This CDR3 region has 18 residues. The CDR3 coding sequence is TGCGCCAGCAGCCAAGATTTGTCACAGGCCGTTTCCCAAAACATTCAGTACTTC. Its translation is CASSQDLSQAVSQNIQYF.

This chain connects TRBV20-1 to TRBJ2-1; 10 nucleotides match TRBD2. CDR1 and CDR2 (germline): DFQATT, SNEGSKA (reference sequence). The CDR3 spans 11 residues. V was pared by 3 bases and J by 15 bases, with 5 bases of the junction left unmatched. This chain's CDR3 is CSASRLAGAFF. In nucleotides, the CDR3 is TGCAGTGCTAGCAGGCTAGCGGGAGCGTTCTTC.

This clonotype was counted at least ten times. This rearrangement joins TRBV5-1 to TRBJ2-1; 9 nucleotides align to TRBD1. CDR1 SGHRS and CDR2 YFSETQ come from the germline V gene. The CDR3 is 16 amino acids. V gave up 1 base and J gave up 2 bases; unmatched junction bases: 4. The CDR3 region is CASSLTTGGAYNEQFF. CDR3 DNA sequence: TGCGCCAGCAGCTTGACGACAGGGGGGGCCTACAATGAGCAGTTCTTC.

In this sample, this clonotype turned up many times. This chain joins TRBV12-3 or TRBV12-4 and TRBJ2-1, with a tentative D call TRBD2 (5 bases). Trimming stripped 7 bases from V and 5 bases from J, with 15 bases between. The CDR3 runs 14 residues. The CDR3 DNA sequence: TGTGCCAGCACCCGGACTCTCTCGAACAATGAGCAGTTCTTC. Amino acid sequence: CASTRTLSNNEQFF.

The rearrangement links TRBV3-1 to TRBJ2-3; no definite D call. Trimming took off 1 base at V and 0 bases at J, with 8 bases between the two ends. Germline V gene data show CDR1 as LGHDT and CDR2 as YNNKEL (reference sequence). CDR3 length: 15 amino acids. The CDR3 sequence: CASSQAAISTDTQYF. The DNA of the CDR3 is TGTGCCAGCAGCCAAGCCGCGATAAGCACAGATACGCAGTATTTT.